This T cell receptor delta chain was sequenced for a study of Vδ1+ human thymocytes. Only a few counts were recorded for this clone. What it recognizes is unknown. RNA was extracted from the cells and then reverse transcribed. The CDR3 regions were amplified by multiplex PCR from V-gene primers to a constant-region primer. TCRdb made new clone calls on the multiplex PCR reads using CATT. Among tens of thousands of delta-chain clones listed, over 13% were seen once. V was clipped by 3 bases and J by 3 bases; unmatched bases: 14. The germline V gene encodes CDR1 TSWWSYY and CDR2 QGS. The CDR3 spans 19 residues. Study-wide points: TRG sequences recurred across donors, whereas TRD sequences stayed essentially private. Approximately 19% of thymic delta-chain sequences were Vdelta2, with few Vdelta3, unlike blood Vdelta1+ controls. Thymic TRG and TRD repertoires appeared highly polyclonal.

Material: Vdelta1+ gamma-delta thymocytes from the thymus. Subset noted: FACS-sorted CD3+ TCRalphabeta- TCRVdelta1+ TCRVdelta2- thymocytes. V and J are TRDV1 and TRDJ1; 12 nucleotides agree with TRDD3. This clonotype originated in a girl less than two years old who had congenital heart surgery. CDR3 bases: TGTGCTCTTGGGGACCACGAACTGGGGGATACCTCGTTTGCCGATAAACTCATCTTT. Protein product: CALGDHELGDTSFADKLIF.